A selection of T cell receptor beta chains follows, all from one sample in a study of T cells in Graves' hyperthyroidism and ophthalmopathy. MiXCR, applied by TCRdb to the multiplex PCR reads, yields one record per CDR3 protein. The data show about 510,000 distinct CDR3 sequences, with 11% to 15% seen just once and around 13% held by the top ten. Source material: blood. The receptors were sampled from a woman aged 40-49 years with Graves' hyperthyroidism. Both conserved end residues are part of each CDR3.

cdr3_length,v_call,cdr3_aa
16,TRBV9,CASSVAGGDLYNEQFF
18,TRBV27,CASSRLATSGRRRETQYF
16,TRBV5-6,CASSSYRFSGANVLTF
13,TRBV2,CASTGTGGEEQYF
14,TRBV7-3,CASSTGLARNEQFF
17,TRBV16,CASSQLRGTSGMYEQYF
17,TRBV25-1,CASSGLTSGRAGETQYF
15,TRBV18,CASSHPVTPYTEAFF
15,TRBV30,CAWQQLAGVVDEQFF
13,TRBV27,CASQGGGTDTQYF
15,TRBV28,CASQNGDISYNEQFF
15,TRBV4-1,CASSRGQGVNYGYTF
17,TRBV28,CASSLYQSYRGRDEQYF
12,TRBV3-1,CASGQAPYEQYF
11,TRBV29-1,CSVGTSAEQYF
15,TRBV11-2,CASSLTSGSNYEQYF
15,TRBV11-2,CASSLTQNSNQPQHF
15,TRBV2,CASSESFITSGGYTF
14,TRBV6-2/TRBV6-3,CASSYLPGNQPQHF
14,TRBV12-3/TRBV12-4,CASSFEGAKEKLFF
15,TRBV28,CASSPLSRRTGELFF
14,TRBV20-1,CSARGLATYNEQFF
15,TRBV2,CASSRVLMNTGELFF